The rows below give T cell receptor beta chains drawn from one sample of a study of T cell repertoires in cytomegalovirus infection. From the reads, TCRdb called clonotypes with MiXCR, one entry per CDR3 protein. Of 44,000 or so distinct CDR3 sequences listed, about a fifth are singletons. The antigens for these receptors are not known. The material was CD8+ T cells from cultured PBMCs, obtained from culture after CMV antigen stimulation. The receptors come from a human donor in good health (CMV status not recorded). Some clones in this sample may be carry-over from other donors' samples. Both conserved end residues are part of each CDR3. A D gene is named only where the DNA matches it firmly. Not all rows give a size; the values are once, few, many and, for expanded clones, a class.

few,TRBJ1-5,TRBD1,TRBV6-2/TRBV6-3,15,TGTGCCAGCAGTTCGACAGGGAATGGCAATCAGCCCCAGCATTTT,CASSSTGNGNQPQHF
-,TRBJ1-2,TRBD1,TRBV4-3,14,TGCGCCAGCAGCCAGGACAGGGGGAGCTATGGCTACACCTTC,CASSQDRGSYGYTF
-,TRBJ2-5,-,TRBV7-6,15,TGTGCCAGCAGCTCGGACAGAGTTCGCAAAGAGACCCAGTACTTC,CASSSDRVRKETQYF
many,TRBJ1-2,-,TRBV6-5,14,TGTGCCAGCAGTTACTCTGTTGGGGGCGAGGGCTACACCTTC,CASSYSVGGEGYTF
-,TRBJ2-3,-,TRBV6-4,14,TGTGCCAGCAGTGACTCTTTGGACACAGATACGCAGTATTTT,CASSDSLDTDTQYF
-,TRBJ2-1,-,TRBV6-6,16,TGTGCCAGCAGTTACTCGCTAGGGGCGGATTTGGATGAGCAGTTCTTC,CASSYSLGADLDEQFF
-,TRBJ2-7,-,TRBV6-2/TRBV6-3,12,TGTGCCAGCACCCTGGGAGGCTACGAGCAGTACTTC,CASTLGGYEQYF
few,TRBJ2-1,-,TRBV7-3,13,TGTGCCAGCAGCTTAGTCCCTAGGGATGAGCAGTTCTTC,CASSLVPRDEQFF
-,TRBJ2-3,TRBD2,TRBV12-3/TRBV12-4,14,TGTGCCAGCAGTATACTAGCGGACACAGATACGCAGTATTTT,CASSILADTDTQYF
-,TRBJ2-1,TRBD2,TRBV11-2,15,TGTGCCAGCAGCTTATCGGGACTAGCGGACGGTGAGCAGTTCTTC,CASSLSGLADGEQFF
-,TRBJ2-6,-,TRBV6-6,14,TGTGCCAGTAGCCCTAACTCTGGGGCCAACGTCCTGACTTTC,CASSPNSGANVLTF
few,TRBJ2-5,TRBD2,TRBV27,16,TGTGCCAGCAGTCAAGTAGCGGGGGCCCCCCAAGAGACCCAGTACTTC,CASSQVAGAPQETQYF
-,TRBJ1-2,-,TRBV7-9,14,TGTGCCAGCAGCTTATTAGGGGGGCCTTATGGCTACACCTTC,CASSLLGGPYGYTF
-,TRBJ1-5,TRBD1,TRBV7-4,15,TGTGCCAGCAGCACCGGGACAGATAGCAATCAGCCCCAGCATTTT,CASSTGTDSNQPQHF
few,TRBJ1-1,-,TRBV7-6,12,TGTGCCAGCAGCTGGGGGAGCACTGAAGCTTTCTTT,CASSWGSTEAFF
-,TRBJ2-2,TRBD1,TRBV27,15,TGTGCCAGCAGCCCCATGACAGGGGGCTACGGGGAGCTGTTTTTT,CASSPMTGGYGELFF
few,TRBJ2-3,-,TRBV7-9,15,TGTGCCAGCAGCTTTTGGAGACTAGAAACAGATACGCAGTATTTT,CASSFWRLETDTQYF
few,TRBJ2-7,TRBD1,TRBV7-8,14,TGTGCCAGCAGCTTCGGGACAGGGGTCTACGAGCAGTACTTC,CASSFGTGVYEQYF
few,TRBJ2-7,TRBD2,TRBV5-5,15,TGTGCCAGCACTACTAGCGGGGGTTCCTCCTACGAGCAGTACTTC,CASTTSGGSSYEQYF
-,TRBJ2-1,TRBD2,TRBV7-6,15,TGTGCCAGCAGCTTATGGTCTAGCGGGGTCAATGAGCAGTTCTTC,CASSLWSSGVNEQFF
-,TRBJ2-7,TRBD2,TRBV7-6,17,TGTGCCAGCAGCGCCGATCCACTAGCGGGGGGGCGGTACGAGCAGTACTTC,CASSADPLAGGRYEQYF
few,TRBJ2-1,TRBD2,TRBV12-3/TRBV12-4,15,TGTGCCAGCAGCCCGTGGGCGGGGGGAAACAATGAGCAGTTCTTC,CASSPWAGGNNEQFF
-,TRBJ2-1,TRBD2,TRBV2,17,TGTGCCAGCAGTGAGCGACGGGGGGGCATCTCAACCCATGAGCAGTTCTTC,CASSERRGGISTHEQFF
-,TRBJ2-7,TRBD2,TRBV28,17,TGTGCCAGCACCGAGGGACTAGCGGGAGGTCTCCCCTACGAGCAGTACTTC,CASTEGLAGGLPYEQYF
-,TRBJ2-5,TRBD2,TRBV6-5,14,TGTGCCAGCAGTTACTTCGGGACTAGTGAGACCCAGTACTTC,CASSYFGTSETQYF
few,TRBJ1-1,-,TRBV7-6,12,TGTGCCAGCACTCCCGGACCTGGTGAAGCTTTCTTT,CASTPGPGEAFF
-,TRBJ2-7,TRBD1,TRBV7-2,13,TGTGCCAGCAGCTGGGGACAGGACGACGAGCAGTACTTC,CASSWGQDDEQYF
-,TRBJ2-4,-,TRBV20-1,13,TGCAGTGCTGGAGACACCACCCCGGACATTCAGTACTTC,CSAGDTTPDIQYF
many,TRBJ1-6,-,TRBV7-3,13,TGTGCCAGCAGCTTAATATCGGGAGGGCCCCTCCACTTT,CASSLISGGPLHF
-,TRBJ2-1,TRBD2,TRBV6-1,15,TGTGCCACCTCCCTGGAGACTAGCGGGAGATCGGAGCAGTTCTTC,CATSLETSGRSEQFF
-,TRBJ2-7,-,TRBV30,11,TGTGCCTGGACCGGTTCCTACGAGCAGTACTTC,CAWTGSYEQYF
few,TRBJ2-3,-,TRBV7-2,13,TGTGCCAGCAGCCCGTGGACCGATGATACGCAGTATTTT,CASSPWTDDTQYF
-,TRBJ2-1,-,TRBV7-8,15,TGTGCCAGCAGCGCTTGGCTGGAGAGTAGGAATGAGCAGTTCTTC,CASSAWLESRNEQFF
-,TRBJ2-7,TRBD2,TRBV6-2/TRBV6-3,14,TGTGACAGCAGAGGACTAGCGGTCTCCTACGAGCAGTACTTC,CDSRGLAVSYEQYF
-,TRBJ2-3,-,TRBV7-9,12,TGTGCCAGCAGCTTACTAGGAGATACGCAGTATTTT,CASSLLGDTQYF
few,TRBJ1-2,-,TRBV7-2,11,TGTGCCAGGGAATCTCCGAGGGGCTACACCTTC,CARESPRGYTF
few,TRBJ2-7,TRBD2,TRBV19,14,TGTGCCAGTGGTCCCCGGGAGGGAGTTGACGAGCAGTACTTC,CASGPREGVDEQYF
few,TRBJ2-5,-,TRBV25-1,13,TGTGCCAGCAGTGACGGGTCCCAAGAGACCCAGTACTTC,CASSDGSQETQYF
few,TRBJ2-1,TRBD2,TRBV2,17,TGTGCCAGCAGTAGTTCCAGACTAGCGGCACCATACAATGAGCAGTTCTTC,CASSSSRLAAPYNEQFF
-,TRBJ2-5,-,TRBV7-6,13,TGTGCCAGCAGCTTTCGTGGGGAAGAGACCCAGTACTTC,CASSFRGEETQYF